The next 8 T cell receptor beta chains were all read from a single sample in a study of T cells in women clearing cervical HPV infection. Produced via immunoSEQ multiplex PCR; TCRdb's table is partial and in-frame only. Its table records tens of thousands of clones. Sequencing used blood buffy coat. These receptors came from a woman between 18 and 69 years old with a cervical HPV16 infection that either progressed to CIN3+ or cleared (not recorded which).

Comment on this clone: The CDR3 end is not reached by the read, which stops 3 residues before it; the germline J gene fills it in. V is TRBV19 and J is TRBJ1-1; 8 nucleotides align to TRBD1. This CDR3 has 17 amino acids. V dropped 4 bases and J dropped 4; count of bases not matched to a gene: 14. Germline V CDR1 and CDR2: LNHDA, SQIVND (reference sequence). This chain's CDR3 is CASSTGQGGPWATEAFF. The CDR3 DNA, read in part, is TGTGCCAGTAGTACCGGACAGGGTGGGCCTTGGGCCACTGAA.

A remark on this clone: The read terminates 3 residues before the CDR3 end, so the remaining end is supplied by the germline J gene. This chain uses TRBV19 with TRBJ2-2, with D uncertain. CDR1 and CDR2 from the germline V gene are LNHDA and SQIVND (reference sequence). The CDR3 contains 14 residues. Between the trimmed V and J ends, which lost 6 bases and 0 bases, there was a span of 8 bases. The DNA read from the CDR3 is TGTGCCAGTAGACAGTACGCGAACACCGGGGAG. This gives the protein CASRQYANTGE. The CDR3 in full is CASRQYANTGELFF.

A note on this clone: The CDR3 end falls 3 residues outside the read, so it is completed with the germline J gene. This sequence joins TRBV19 and TRBJ2-4; D remains ambiguous. The CDR3 is made up of 12 amino acids. Germline CDR1 reads LNHDA; CDR2 reads SQIVND (reference sequence). The DNA read from the CDR3 is TGTGCCAGTAGTTCCGTAATCTATGGT. Its protein product is CASSSVIYG. The complete CDR3 protein is CASSSVIYGQYF.

With respect to this clone: The CDR3 end lies 3 residues beyond the end of the read and is filled in from the germline J gene. This chain uses TRBV5-6 with TRBJ2-1; D remains ambiguous. The CDR3 contains 15 residues. Germline assignment: CDR1 SGHDT and CDR2 YYEEEE. V dropped 5 bases and J dropped 6 bases, with 18 bases sitting between them. This CDR3 is CASSSGFIMLNEQFF. Incomplete CDR3 DNA: TGTGCCAGCAGTTCAGGTTTCATCATGCTCAATGAG.

This chain's CDR3 is CASSFSPSGQSYEQYF. The part of the CDR3 DNA that was read is TGTGCCAGCAGTTTTTCCCCTAGCGGCCAGAGCTACGAG. The rearrangement joins TRBV28 to TRBJ2-7, with 7 bases fitting TRBD2. The read finishes 3 residues shy of the CDR3 end, and the germline J gene is used to complete it. Germline V gene lookup returns CDR1 MDHEN and CDR2 SYDVKM. The CDR3 sequence is 16 residues long. V gave up 3 bases and J gave up 3 bases; unmatched junction bases: 11.

With respect to this clone: The read gets to within 3 residues of the CDR3 end, and the germline J gene fills in the rest. This chain joins TRBV19 and TRBJ1-2, with 7 bases aligning to TRBD1. In germline, CDR1 is LNHDA, CDR2 SQIVND (reference sequence). The CDR3 runs to 14 residues. Partial CDR3 DNA: TGTGCCAGTCGCTATTCAGCAGGGGGGCTAGGC. It yields the protein CASRYSAGGLG. In full, the CDR3 reads CASRYSAGGLGYTF.

To note about this clone: Compared with germline, one end of the junction differs, possibly owing to a read error. The read ends 3 residues before the CDR3 terminus; that terminus is restored from the germline J gene. The genes are TRBV4-2 and TRBJ2-6; no firm D call. This CDR3 is built from 17 residues. CDR1 is LGHNA, CDR2 YNFKEQ, per germline. CDR3 bases read: TGCGCCAGCAGCCAAGAAAAGCGAATCTCTGGGGCCAACGTC. As protein: CASSQEKRISGANV. The entire CDR3 is CASSQEKRISGANVLTF.

Comment on this clone: The read finishes 3 residues shy of the CDR3 end, and the germline J gene is used to complete it. The rearrangement joins TRBV12-3 or TRBV12-4 to TRBJ2-1, with D perhaps TRBD2 (5 bases). Trimming took 2 bases from V and 7 from J, leaving 6 bases between them. The CDR3 loop spans 12 amino acids. CDR3 bases read: TGTGCCAGCAGTTTAAGAGGGAATGAG. This sequence encodes CASSLRGNE. The complete CDR3 sequence is CASSLRGNEQFF.